These 12 T cell receptor beta chains were sequenced from one sample in a study of blood T cell repertoires in COVID-19. Some clones are missing from TCRdb's copy, which holds only in-frame ones; the method was immunoSEQ multiplex PCR. The repertoire holds about 300,000 clones, about nine tenths seen once, with 1.5% to 2% in the top ten. The specimen sequenced was peripheral blood. These receptors were obtained from a woman younger than 45 with COVID-19, enrolled during active disease.

The gene calls are TRBV2 and TRBJ1-6; TRBD1 aligns across 9 bases. CDR3 size: 14 residues. The ends lost 6 bases at V and 11 bases at J; junction bases unmatched: 8. Looked up from germline, CDR1 is SNHLY and CDR2 is FYNNEI. The CDR3 coding sequence is TGTGCCAGCAGAGCGGGACAGGGAACGGCACCCCTCCACTTT. It translates to CASRAGQGTAPLHF.

The chain combines TRBV15 with TRBJ1-4; D gene unclear. Germline V gene sequence: CDR1 LNHNV, CDR2 YYDKDF (reference sequence). This CDR3 has 14 amino acids. V was shortened by 9 bases and J by 7 bases, with 18 bases between the two germline ends. CDR3 sequence: CATLYTREGEKLFF. CDR3 sequence (DNA): TGTGCCACACTCTACACGAGGGAGGGTGAAAAACTGTTTTTT.

The chain employs TRBV18 and TRBJ1-1; no firm D call. The V end was cut by 2 bases, the J end by 4 bases, with 8 bases between. Germline CDR1 KGHSH, CDR2 LQKENI. The CDR3 covers 13 residues. DNA of the CDR3: TGTGCCAGCTCACCAGCCAGGCGCACTGAAGCTTTCTTT. This codes for CASSPARRTEAFF. The full variable domain, rest sourced from reference TRBV18 and TRBJ1-1, is NAGVMQNPRHLVRRRGQEARLRCSPMKGHSHVYWYRQLPEEGLKFMVYLQKENIIDESGMPKERFSAEFPKEGPSILRIQQVVRGDSAAYFCASSPARRTEAFFGQGTRLTVV.

The chain is built from TRBV5-6 and TRBJ1-1; D is uncertain. Between the trimmed V and J ends, which lost 4 bases and 1 base, there was a span of 14 bases. In germline, CDR1 is SGHDT, CDR2 YYEEEE. CDR3 length: 15 amino acids. The CDR3 DNA reads as TGTGCCAGCAGCGTGGCAGGCGATAGGAACACTGAAGCTTTCTTT. Encoded protein: CASSVAGDRNTEAFF.

J is TRBJ2-4 and V is TRBV7-8; 13 bases are shared with TRBD2. CDR3 size: 19 residues. CDR1 and CDR2 (germline): SGHVS, FQNEAQ. With V trimmed by 4 bases and J by 0 bases, 9 bases remained unmatched. The CDR3 nucleotides are TGTGCCAGCAGCTCCAAGGGACTAGCGGGGAATTTAGCCAAAAACATTCAGTACTTC. Translating it yields CASSSKGLAGNLAKNIQYF.

This sequence joins TRBV6-2 or TRBV6-3 and TRBJ1-2, with 7 bases that match TRBD1. CDR1 and CDR2 from the germline V gene are MNHEY and SVGEGT. With V trimmed by 2 bases and J by 8 bases, 2 bases remained unmatched. CDR3 size: 12 residues. The DNA for the CDR3 is TGTGCCAGCAGTTACACAGGGGACGGCTACACCTTC. Translating it yields CASSYTGDGYTF.

The chain carries TRBV2 and TRBJ1-5; 7 bases line up with TRBD1. Germline CDR1 SNHLY, CDR2 FYNNEI. Trimming took 1 base from V and 3 from J; bases not matched to a gene: 6. The CDR3 extends over 16 amino acids. The CDR3 bases are TGTGCCAGCAGTGAAGGGGGACAGTATCCCAATCAGCCCCAGCATTTT. Translated: CASSEGGQYPNQPQHF.

The CDR3 spells CATSRDLGVQETQYF. The DNA for the CDR3 is TGTGCCACCAGCAGAGATCTAGGAGTCCAAGAGACCCAGTACTTC. The chain has TRBV15 and TRBJ2-5; D is undetermined. The CDR3 extends over 15 amino acids. Germline assignment: CDR1 LNHNV and CDR2 YYDKDF (reference sequence). Trimming cost V 0 bases and J 1 base, with 9 bases left between them. Full variable domain (remainder filled in from reference TRBV15 and TRBJ2-5): DAMVIQNPRYQVTQFGKPVTLSCSQTLNHNVMYWYQQKSSQAPKLLFHYYDKDFNNEADTPDNFQSRRPNTSFCFLDIRSPGLGDTAMYLCATSRDLGVQETQYFGPGTRLLVL.

CDR3 in amino acids: CASSLSGTGVDEQYF. CDR3 coding DNA: TGTGCCAGCAGTCTCAGTGGGACAGGGGTCGACGAGCAGTACTTC. This chain connects TRBV27 to TRBJ2-7; the match to TRBD1 covers 10 bases. This CDR3 contains 15 residues. V trimming: 5 bases; J trimming: 5 bases; junction bases outside the gene matches: 9. Germline CDR1 reads MNHEY; CDR2 reads SMNVEV (reference sequence).

The V gene is TRBV7-9, the J gene TRBJ2-3, with a weak D call TRBD2 (7 bases). The ends were cut back, 4 bases at V and 9 bases at J, with 23 bases in the middle. CDR1 and CDR2 (germline): SEHNR, FQNEAQ (reference sequence). The CDR3 has 16 residues. This CDR3 is CASSWGARGPGGTQYF. For the CDR3, the DNA is TGTGCCAGCAGCTGGGGAGCCCGGGGGCCCGGGGGGACGCAGTATTTT.

V is TRBV7-2 and J is TRBJ1-1; D is possibly TRBD1 (5 bases). Germline V gene lookup returns CDR1 SGHTA and CDR2 FQGNSA. Trimming cost V 3 bases and J 7 bases, with 15 bases left between them. CDR3 length: 14 residues. This chain's CDR3 is CASSLGGRNGEAFF. The CDR3 DNA is TGTGCCAGCAGCTTGGGGGGGAGGAACGGTGAAGCTTTCTTT.

V is TRBV2 and J is TRBJ2-3; D may be TRBD2 (5 bases). V dropped 9 bases and J dropped 1 base, with 11 bases sitting between them. The CDR3 has 13 amino acids. The germline gives CDR1 SNHLY, CDR2 FYNNEI. For the CDR3, the DNA is TGTGCCAGTCGGACTGGGGGCACAGATACGCAGTATTTT. It encodes CASRTGGTDTQYF.